Below, 10 T cell receptor beta chains from the same sample are listed, as sequenced in a study of breast tumors, draining lymph nodes, adjacent tissues. Breast cancer patients provided tissue from their axillary draining lymph nodes. TCRdb re-called the multiplex PCR reads through MiXCR, storing one row per CDR3 protein. The sample lists 150,000 to 200,000 distinct CDR3 sequences, approximately 33% seen once, with about 3.9% in the top ten. Material for sequencing was axillary lymph node tissue. These receptor sequences come from a female donor with breast cancer. Some clones in this sample may be carry-over from other donors' samples.

This clonotype is classed as medium-sized. J is TRBJ2-3 and V is TRBV24-1; D is unclear. The CDR3 has 11 residues. Trimming took 5 bases from V and 5 from J, leaving 4 bases between them. Germline V gives CDR1 KGHDR, CDR2 SFDVKD. The CDR3 is CATSAGDTQYF. DNA for the CDR3: TGTGCCACCAGTGCTGGAGATACGCAGTATTTT.

The V gene is TRBV7-8, the J gene TRBJ1-1; D uncertain. The length of the CDR3 is 14 residues. Per the germline V gene, CDR1 is SGHVS and CDR2 is FQNEAQ. The V end was cut by 2 bases, the J end by 1 base, with 8 bases between. CDR3 sequence reads: CASSLHMRNTEAFF. The CDR3 DNA sequence: TGTGCCAGCAGCTTACACATGCGGAACACTGAAGCTTTCTTT.

On this clonotype: Given a much more abundant clone one base away, this may be a read error. The chain employs TRBV4-2 and TRBJ2-7; no firm D call. V was pared by 1 base and J by 2 bases, with 12 bases between. The germline gives CDR1 LGHNA, CDR2 YNFKEQ. The CDR3 is 15 residues long. CDR3 sequence reads: CASSQVMGRPYEQYF. The CDR3 bases are TGTGCCAGCAGCCAAGTAATGGGAAGGCCCTACGAGCAGTACTTC.

This rearrangement joins TRBV6-5 to TRBJ1-4; possibly TRBD1 for D (6 bases). Per germline, CDR1 MNHEY and CDR2 SVGAGI. V was pared by 11 bases and J by 4 bases, with 26 bases between. The CDR3 totals 17 residues. The CDR3 is CAGRAYGQHPRNEKLFF. The CDR3 nucleotides read TGTGCCGGCCGGGCTTACGGACAGCACCCACGTAATGAAAAACTGTTTTTT.

This clonotype was detected many times. This sequence joins TRBV5-4 and TRBJ2-7; 11 nucleotides match TRBD2. The CDR3 contains 14 residues. Germline CDR1 SGHNT, CDR2 YYREEE (reference sequence). J lost 5 bases, V lost 4 bases, and 5 bases had no gene match. The CDR3 region is CASSTGLAEHEQYF. The CDR3 coding sequence is TGTGCCAGCAGCACGGGACTAGCGGAACACGAGCAGTACTTC.

This clonotype was observed a few times. The chain couples TRBV27 to TRBJ1-6; D might be TRBD1 (5 bases). Germline CDR1 is MNHEY and CDR2 is SMNVEV (reference sequence). Trimming stripped 5 bases from V and 7 bases from J, with 15 bases between. The length of the CDR3 is 15 residues. CDR3 DNA: TGTGCCAGCAGTCCCGGGACCGGCGGGAATTCACCCCTCCACTTT. The encoded protein is CASSPGTGGNSPLHF.

This clonotype has a handful of counts. The chain carries TRBV7-2 and TRBJ2-3, with 10 positions matching TRBD2. The length of the CDR3 is 17 residues. J gave up 6 bases and V 5 bases, and 14 bases lay outside the gene matches. The germline V gene has CDR1 SGHTA and CDR2 FQGNSA. CDR3 residues: CASSHLASGSLADTQYF. CDR3 DNA: TGTGCCAGCAGCCATTTGGCTAGCGGGAGTCTGGCGGATACGCAGTATTTT.

This sequence joins TRBV29-1 and TRBJ1-2; 9 bases are a match to TRBD1. In germline, CDR1 is SQVTM, CDR2 ANQGSEA. CDR3 length equals 15 residues. The CDR3 coding sequence is TGCCAGCAGTGTGGACAGGGGATCCTGGACTATGGCTACACCTTC. It encodes CQQCGQGILDYGYTF.

This clonotype was detected ten times or more. This chain joins TRBV24-1 and TRBJ2-1, with 9 bases that match TRBD2. The length of the CDR3 is 15 residues. Germline trimming cut 3 bases from V and 4 bases from J; bases unmatched to any gene: 3. In germline, CDR1 is KGHDR, CDR2 SFDVKD. The CDR3 bases are TGTGCCACCAGTGATCAGCGGGGGGCTTACAATGAGCAGTTCTTC. Amino acids: CATSDQRGAYNEQFF.

Details on this clonotype: Possible read error: a much larger clone is one base away. The genes are TRBV4-2 and TRBJ1-3; D is possibly TRBD1 (6 bases). The CDR3 loop spans 17 amino acids. Germline V lookup: CDR1 LGHNA, CDR2 YNFKEQ. CDR3: CARSQGLDSFSGNTIYF. Here the CDR3 DNA reads TGTGCCCGCAGCCAAGGCTTGGACAGCTTCTCTGGAAACACCATATATTTT.